The 21 T cell receptor beta chains in this list originate from one sample, sequenced in a study of T cells in Graves' hyperthyroidism and ophthalmopathy. Amplified regions were TCR beta CDR3 sequences from RNA transcripts. HTBI primers were used for first-round RT-PCR of the TCR CDR3. TCRdb independently ran MiXCR on the multiplex PCR reads; one entry per CDR3 protein. The sample includes approximately 400,000 distinct CDR3 sequences, approximately 15% of them seen just once. The sequenced sample was blood. The source of these receptors is a woman between 18 and 30 years old with Graves' hyperthyroidism.

This clonotype came up a few times. The genes are TRBV6-6 and TRBJ1-5; 8 bases agree with TRBD1. The germline gives CDR1 MNHNY, CDR2 SVGAGI (reference sequence). CDR3 length: 15 residues. V lost 2 bases to trimming and J lost 7 bases; unmatched junction nucleotides: 7. CDR3 amino acids: CASSYAQGAKQPQHF. CDR3 in DNA: TGTGCCAGCAGTTACGCCCAGGGGGCCAAGCAGCCCCAGCATTTT.

This clonotype was recorded at least ten times. The gene calls are TRBV29-1 and TRBJ2-7; tentative D call: TRBD1 (6 bases). CDR3 size: 14 residues. Trimming stripped 7 bases from V and 5 bases from J, with 21 bases between. CDR1 is SQVTM, CDR2 ANQGSEA, per germline. In DNA form, the CDR3 reads TGCAGCGCTACAACTTGGGCAGGGGCCCACGAGCAGTACTTC. Translation: CSATTWAGAHEQYF.

This clonotype was recorded at least ten times. V is TRBV7-3 and J is TRBJ2-2; 9 bases align to TRBD1. This CDR3 is built from 15 residues. The germline V gene encodes CDR1 SGHTA and CDR2 FQGTGA. The V segment lost 5 bases and the J segment 1 base; nucleotides outside the gene matches: 2. CDR3 in DNA: TGTGCCAGCAGCATGGACAGGGGGAACACCGGGGAGCTGTTTTTT. As protein: CASSMDRGNTGELFF.

The V call is TRBV9, the J call TRBJ2-7; D possibly matches TRBD1 or TRBD2 (5 bases each). Germline lookup yields CDR1 SGDLS and CDR2 YYNGEE. Between the trimmed V and J ends, which lost 2 bases and 2 bases, there was a span of 11 bases. This CDR3 spans 14 amino acids. The CDR3 DNA is TGTGCCAGCAGCGTGGGAGACAGTACCTACGAGCAGTACTTC. Protein product: CASSVGDSTYEQYF.

Comment on this clonotype: Given a much more abundant clone one base away, this may be a read error. This chain links TRBV3-1 with TRBJ2-1; TRBD2 matches 7 bases. The J call is doubtful: the DNA matches TRBJ2-7 better. Germline V lookup: CDR1 LGHDT, CDR2 YNNKEL (reference sequence). This CDR3 has 19 amino acids. In nucleotides, the CDR3 is TGTGCCAGCAGCCAAGTTGATGACGGGGGGTCCAGCTCCTACAATGAGCAGTACTTC. Its protein is CASSQVDDGGSSSYNEQYF.

This clonotype appeared many times. This rearrangement joins TRBV7-9 to TRBJ1-6; 7 bases fit TRBD1. The CDR3 length is 14 residues. The J segment lost 7 bases and the V segment lost 5 bases, leaving 5 bases of the junction unmatched. From germline, CDR1 is SEHNR and CDR2 FQNEAQ (reference sequence). This CDR3 is CASSRTGVNSPLHF. The CDR3 nucleotides read TGTGCCAGCAGCCGAACAGGGGTCAATTCACCCCTCCACTTT.

The sample holds many counts of this clonotype. The chain recombines TRBV28 with TRBJ1-1, with D perhaps matching TRBD1 (6 bases). Trimming pared 5 bases from V and 1 base from J, leaving 14 bases between. The CDR3 runs to 15 residues. CDR1 and CDR2 from the germline V gene are MDHEN and SYDVKM. The CDR3 sequence: CASSTSGEGNTEAFF. CDR3 DNA sequence: TGTGCCAGCAGTACTTCAGGGGAGGGGAACACTGAAGCTTTCTTT.

This clonotype has at least ten counts. This chain joins TRBV20-1 and TRBJ2-3; D not resolved. The V and J ends lost 3 bases and 1 base respectively, with 14 bases between them. The CDR3 runs to 15 residues. The V gene's germline CDR1 is DFQATT and CDR2 SNEGSKA (reference sequence). The CDR3 sequence: CSASRGNTGTDTQYF. The CDR3 nucleotides are TGCAGTGCTAGTAGAGGAAATACCGGCACAGATACGCAGTATTTT.

This clonotype was counted ten times or more. V is TRBV11-2 and J is TRBJ1-3; 10 bases match TRBD1. V was clipped by 5 bases and J by 0 bases; unmatched bases: 4. The germline gives CDR1 SGHAT, CDR2 FQNNGV. This CDR3 spans 16 amino acids. DNA of the CDR3: TGTGCCAGCAGCCTCGACAGGGGGCTCTCTGGAAACACCATATATTTT. Protein sequence: CASSLDRGLSGNTIYF.

This clonotype appeared many times. The genes are TRBV11-2 and TRBJ2-2, with D perhaps matching TRBD1 (6 bases). The CDR3 runs 15 residues. Deletions cut 7 bases from V and 2 bases from J, with 14 bases between. Germline lookup yields CDR1 SGHAT and CDR2 FQNNGV. CDR3 sequence reads: CASKGQGINTGELFF. The CDR3, as DNA: TGTGCCAGCAAAGGTCAGGGGATTAACACCGGGGAGCTGTTTTTT.

Ten or more counts support this clonotype. This chain joins TRBV10-3 and TRBJ2-3; 9 bases match TRBD2. This CDR3 contains 14 residues. The J segment lost 2 bases and the V segment lost 8 bases, leaving 5 bases of the junction unmatched. Per the germline V gene, CDR1 is ENHRY and CDR2 is SYGVKD. The CDR3 DNA sequence: TGTGCCATCGGGTTAGCGGGAGCCACAGATACGCAGTATTTT. Its protein product is CAIGLAGATDTQYF.

This clonotype was seen ten or more times. The rearrangement joins TRBV19 to TRBJ2-1, with D tentatively TRBD1 (6 bases). Trimming shortened V by 0 bases and J by 0 bases, and 9 bases separated the two germline ends. Germline-derived CDR1 and CDR2 are LNHDA and SQIVND (reference sequence). There are 16 residues in the CDR3. The CDR3 protein is CASSIDRGSSYNEQFF. The CDR3 nucleotides read TGTGCCAGTAGTATAGATAGGGGGAGCTCCTACAATGAGCAGTTCTTC.

A remark on this clonotype: With a much larger clone just one base away, this may be a read error. V is TRBV11-2 and J is TRBJ1-4; 7 nucleotides agree with TRBD1. CDR3 length equals 15 residues. Germline V gives CDR1 SGHAT, CDR2 FQNNGV. With 4 bases clipped from V and 3 bases from J, the junction kept 5 bases outside the gene matches. CDR3 DNA: TGTGCCAGCAGCTCAGCGACAGGGCCTAATGAAAAACTGTTTTTT. It translates to CASSSATGPNEKLFF.

This clonotype was recorded a few times. V gene TRBV24-1 combines with J gene TRBJ2-1, with 12 positions matching TRBD1. The CDR3 is made up of 15 amino acids. Losses at the gene ends were 7 bases for V and 8 bases for J; bases not matched to a gene: 8. Germline lookup yields CDR1 KGHDR and CDR2 SFDVKD. CDR3 residues: CATSSGTGGADEQFF. DNA of the CDR3: TGTGCCACCAGCTCCGGGACAGGGGGCGCGGATGAGCAGTTCTTC.

This clonotype was recorded at least ten times. The gene calls are TRBV30 and TRBJ1-5; D not resolved. There are 13 residues in the CDR3. V gave up 4 bases and J gave up 6 bases, with 13 bases separating them. The germline gives CDR1 GTSNPN, CDR2 SVGIG (reference sequence). The CDR3 loop reads CAWNGGWGQPQHF. The CDR3 DNA follows: TGTGCCTGGAACGGTGGTTGGGGTCAGCCCCAGCATTTT.

At least ten counts were recorded for this clonotype. V and J are TRBV2 and TRBJ1-3, with unresolved D. The CDR3 runs to 14 residues. Germline lookup yields CDR1 SNHLY and CDR2 FYNNEI. The V gene lost 4 bases and the J gene lost 1 base, with 8 bases spanning the gap. CDR3 amino acids: CASSVGRSGNTIYF. CDR3 DNA: TGTGCCAGCAGTGTCGGGAGGTCTGGAAACACCATATATTTT.

Concerning this clonotype: A read error is possible here, since a much larger clone lies one base away. The CDR3 ends on some other residue instead of the conserved phenylalanine or tryptophan, so this is likely a read error. This chain links TRBV12-3 or TRBV12-4 with TRBJ2-5; D gene ambiguous. The V and J ends lost 5 bases and 1 base respectively, with 8 bases between them. This CDR3 spans 13 amino acids. CDR3 sequence reads: CASSPGRQETQYL. The CDR3, as DNA: TGTGCCAGCAGTCCGGGTCGCCAAGAGACCCAGTACCTC.

As regards this clonotype: The junction departs from germline at one end; a sequencing error may be responsible. This chain joins TRBV6-1 and TRBJ1-5; D gene unclear. Germline loops: CDR1 MNHNS, CDR2 SASEGT. The CDR3 extends over 11 amino acids. The CDR3 nucleotides read TGTGCCAGCGGTGACTATCAGCCCCAGCATTTT. It yields the protein CASGDYQPQHF.

This clonotype was seen at least ten times. This chain links TRBV24-1 with TRBJ2-2; 11 bases fit TRBD2. Trimming at V came to 0 bases and at J to 4 bases, leaving 12 bases not matched to a gene. The CDR3 loop spans 20 amino acids. CDR1 KGHDR and CDR2 SFDVKD come from the germline V gene. CDR3 protein: CATSDLLAGGQTSGTGELFF. CDR3 coding DNA: TGTGCCACCAGTGATTTGCTAGCGGGAGGACAAACCTCCGGCACCGGGGAGCTGTTTTTT.

This chain uses TRBV20-1 with TRBJ1-2; D unclear. Trimming stripped 6 bases from V and 0 bases from J, with 11 bases between. The length of the CDR3 is 13 residues. Per germline, CDR1 DFQATT and CDR2 SNEGSKA (reference sequence). For the CDR3, the DNA is TGCAGTGCCTCGACACCCGCTAACTATGGCTACACCTTC. Encoded protein: CSASTPANYGYTF.

This clonotype was counted at least ten times. The chain joins TRBV6-1 to TRBJ1-6; 8 positions agree with TRBD1. Trimming removed 3 bases from V and 7 bases from J; junction bases left unmatched: 5. CDR1 is MNHNS and CDR2 is SASEGT in the germline V gene. The CDR3 extends over 15 amino acids. The CDR3 DNA reads TGTGCCAGCAGTGATCTGTGGACAGGGAATTCACCCCTCCACTTT. Its translation is CASSDLWTGNSPLHF.